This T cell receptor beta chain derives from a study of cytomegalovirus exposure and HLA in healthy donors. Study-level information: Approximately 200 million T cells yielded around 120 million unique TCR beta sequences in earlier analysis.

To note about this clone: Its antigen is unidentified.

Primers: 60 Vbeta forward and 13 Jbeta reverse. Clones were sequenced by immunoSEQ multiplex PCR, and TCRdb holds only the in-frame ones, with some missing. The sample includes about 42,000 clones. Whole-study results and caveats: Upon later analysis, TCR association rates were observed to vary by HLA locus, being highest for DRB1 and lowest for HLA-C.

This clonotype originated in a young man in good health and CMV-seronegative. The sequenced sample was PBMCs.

The CDR3 DNA reads TGTGCCAGTAGTACTACCGGGAGCCTAAATTCACCCCTCCACTTT. Protein sequence: CASSTTGSLNSPLHF. The chain employs TRBV19 and TRBJ1-6; D unresolved. Trimming took off 4 bases at V and 7 bases at J, with 14 bases between the two ends. Germline-derived CDR1 and CDR2 are LNHDA and SQIVND (reference sequence). The CDR3 consists of 15 residues.